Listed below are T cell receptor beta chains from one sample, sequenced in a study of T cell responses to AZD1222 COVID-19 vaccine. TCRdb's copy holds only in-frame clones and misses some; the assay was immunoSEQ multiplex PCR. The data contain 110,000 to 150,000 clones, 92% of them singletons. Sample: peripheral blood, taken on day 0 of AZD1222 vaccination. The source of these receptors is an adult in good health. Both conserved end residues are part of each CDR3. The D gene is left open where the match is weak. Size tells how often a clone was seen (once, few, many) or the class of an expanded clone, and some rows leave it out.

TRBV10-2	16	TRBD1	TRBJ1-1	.	CASTLDRGPGNTEAFF	TGCGCCAGCACTCTGGACAGGGGGCCGGGGAACACTGAAGCTTTCTTT
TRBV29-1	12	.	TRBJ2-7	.	CSVVGGSYEQYF	TGCAGCGTTGTGGGGGGCTCCTACGAGCAGTACTTC
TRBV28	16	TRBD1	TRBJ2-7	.	CASSPASGQGSYEQYF	TGTGCCAGCAGTCCAGCCTCGGGACAGGGCTCCTACGAGCAGTACTTC
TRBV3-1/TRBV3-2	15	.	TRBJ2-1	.	CASSQRSPGYNEQFF	TGTGCCAGCAGCCAAAGGAGTCCGGGGTACAATGAGCAGTTCTTC
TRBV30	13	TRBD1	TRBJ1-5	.	CAWGRQGSQPQHF	TGTGCCTGGGGGAGACAGGGGAGTCAGCCCCAGCATTTT
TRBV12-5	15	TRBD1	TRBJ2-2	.	CASVGGTGYTGELFF	TGTGCTAGTGTGGGCGGGACAGGTTACACCGGGGAGCTGTTTTTT
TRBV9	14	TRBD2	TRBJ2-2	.	CASRVTSERGELFF	TGTGCCAGCCGCGTGACTAGCGAGAGGGGGGAGCTGTTTTTT
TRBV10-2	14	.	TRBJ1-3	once	CASSEVDSGNTIYF	TGCGCCAGCAGTGAGGTGGACTCTGGAAACACCATATATTTT
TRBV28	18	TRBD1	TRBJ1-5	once	CASRLLVTGIASNQPQHF	TGTGCCAGCAGATTACTCGTGACAGGGATCGCTAGCAATCAGCCCCAGCATTTT
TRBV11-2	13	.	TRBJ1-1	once	CASSQTRNTEAFF	TGTGCCAGCAGCCAGACACGAAACACTGAAGCTTTCTTT
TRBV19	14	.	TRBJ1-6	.	CASTPAIWGSPLHF	TGTGCCAGTACCCCGGCAATTTGGGGTTCACCCCTCCACTTT
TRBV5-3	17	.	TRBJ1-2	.	CARSLLFRTASNYGYTF	TGTGCCAGAAGCTTGTTATTCCGGACAGCTAGCAACTATGGCTACACCTTC
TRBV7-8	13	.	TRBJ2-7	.	CASSLAGGLEQYF	TGTGCCAGCAGCTTAGCGGGGGGGCTAGAGCAGTACTTC
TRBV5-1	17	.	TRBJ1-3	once	CASSLDSNSLSGNTIYF	TGCGCCAGCAGCTTGGACAGTAACTCTCTCTCTGGAAACACCATATATTTT
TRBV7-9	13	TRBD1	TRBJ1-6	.	CASSTGTGGRLHF	TGTGCCAGCAGCACCGGGACAGGGGGACGACTCCACTTT
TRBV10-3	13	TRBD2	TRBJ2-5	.	CAAGGVLQETQYF	TGTGCCGCCGGGGGGGTACTCCAAGAGACCCAGTACTTC
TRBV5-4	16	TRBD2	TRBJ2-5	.	CASSLFISGGKETQYF	TGTGCCAGCAGCTTGTTTATTAGCGGGGGGAAAGAGACCCAGTACTTC
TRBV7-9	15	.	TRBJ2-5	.	CASPGGDGSEETQYF	TGTGCCAGCCCGGGTGGGGACGGGAGCGAAGAGACCCAGTACTTC
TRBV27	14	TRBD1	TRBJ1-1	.	CASSLGTGKRRAFF	TGTGCCAGCAGTTTAGGGACAGGCAAGAGGCGGGCTTTCTTT
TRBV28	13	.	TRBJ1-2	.	CASSSNPLWVATF	TGTGCCAGCAGCTCTAACCCTTTATGGGTAGCCACCTTC
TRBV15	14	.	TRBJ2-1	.	CATSRVTGLGEQFF	TGTGCCACCAGCAGAGTGACAGGTCTGGGTGAGCAGTTCTTC
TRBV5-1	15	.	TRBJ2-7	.	CASSLDGGRNYEQYF	TGCGCCAGCAGCTTGGATGGGGGGCGGAACTACGAGCAGTACTTC
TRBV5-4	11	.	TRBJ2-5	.	CASSRRTVQYF	TGTGCCAGCAGCCGCCGGACAGTTCAGTACTTC
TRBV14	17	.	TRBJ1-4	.	CASSLQTSRGAVGKLFF	TGTGCCAGCAGCCTCCAAACTTCGCGGGGGGCGGTCGGAAAACTGTTTTTT
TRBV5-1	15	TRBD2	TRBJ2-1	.	CASSQGLAGNNEQFF	TGCGCCAGCAGCCAGGGACTAGCGGGGAACAATGAGCAGTTCTTC
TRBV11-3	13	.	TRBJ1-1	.	CASSFLTSTEAFF	TGTGCCAGCAGCTTCTTGACGAGCACTGAAGCTTTCTTT
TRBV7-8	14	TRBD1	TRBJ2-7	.	CASRPGQGMGEQYF	TGTGCCAGCAGGCCGGGACAGGGGATGGGCGAGCAGTACTTC
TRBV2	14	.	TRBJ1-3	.	CASSEAGRGNTIYF	TGTGCCAGCAGTGAAGCGGGTCGGGGAAACACCATATATTTT